These 32 T cell receptor beta chains came from one sample sequenced in a study of T cells after yellow fever vaccination. In TCRdb, the 5' RACE reads were re-called with MiXCR into one record per CDR3 protein. Of about 130,000 distinct CDR3 sequences listed, 7.4% are singletons. The sample here was CD4+ T cells sorted from PBMCs, taken roughly 10 days after the first yellow fever vaccination. The receptors were gathered from a man younger than 35 who received the YFV17D yellow fever vaccine.

On this clonotype: This clone may be a read error of a much larger clone one base away. The conserved closing phenylalanine or tryptophan is absent in this CDR3, likely reflecting a read error. The CDR3 DNA sequence: TGTGCCAGCAGTTTACGACAGGGGGGCAATGAGCAGTTCTCC. Amino acid sequence: CASSLRQGGNEQFS. The chain carries TRBV12-3 or TRBV12-4 and TRBJ2-1; the match to TRBD1 covers 9 bases. The trim removed 2 bases at V and 6 bases at J, leaving 2 bases unmatched. The CDR3 runs 14 residues.

This clonotype was found many times. This chain uses TRBV9 with TRBJ2-1; weak D call: TRBD2 (5 bases). V lost 1 base and J 6 bases, leaving 8 bases between the germline ends. The CDR3 loop spans 13 amino acids. Germline V gene sequence: CDR1 SGDLS, CDR2 YYNGEE. The CDR3 region is CASSVSTSNEQFF. The CDR3 coding sequence is TGTGCCAGCAGCGTATCCACTAGCAATGAGCAGTTCTTC.

This clonotype came up many times. The rearrangement links TRBV10-1 to TRBJ1-4; no firm D call. This CDR3 spans 14 amino acids. Germline V gene sequence: CDR1 WNHNN, CDR2 SYGVQD (reference sequence). The ends were cut back, 0 bases at V and 4 bases at J, with 6 bases in the middle. CDR3 in amino acids: CASSESASNEKLFF. CDR3 DNA sequence: TGCGCCAGCAGTGAGTCCGCGAGTAATGAAAAACTGTTTTTT.

This clonotype was detected once. A much larger clone sits a single nucleotide away, making a read error possible. Because the CDR3 is missing its conserved closing phenylalanine or tryptophan, this is likely a read error. The rearrangement joins TRBV2 to TRBJ2-3, with D possibly TRBD1 on 5 matching bases. Trimming took off 6 bases at V and 6 bases at J, with 7 bases between the two ends. CDR3 length: 11 amino acids. Germline CDR1 is SNHLY and CDR2 is FYNNEI. This CDR3 reads CASRGVDTQYY. DNA for the CDR3: TGTGCCAGCAGAGGGGTCGATACGCAGTATTAT.

This clonotype has at least ten counts. As DNA, the CDR3 is TGTGCCAGCAGTTTGGGAGTCTACACTGAAGCTTTCTTT. This gives the protein CASSLGVYTEAFF. The rearrangement uses TRBV12-3 or TRBV12-4 and TRBJ1-1; D call uncertain. V shed 3 bases and J shed 3 bases, with 8 bases lying between them. The length of the CDR3 is 13 residues.

This clonotype showed up many times. The DNA is omitted, as the CDR3 cannot be located on it reliably, and the CDR3 follows TCRdb's listing. This chain connects TRBV5-1 to TRBJ2-3; the tabulated D call, TRBD1, remains unverified against the DNA. Counting both end residues, the CDR3 totals 14 amino acids. Germline V gene data show CDR1 as SGHRS and CDR2 as YFSETQ. This CDR3 reads CASSFGPGTDTQYF.

This clonotype was detected many times. The genes are TRBV7-9 and TRBJ1-1; TRBD1 might be the D (6 bases). Trimming shortened V by 6 bases and J by 8 bases, and 19 bases separated the two germline ends. Germline CDR1 and CDR2: SEHNR and FQNEAQ (reference sequence). The CDR3 is 14 amino acids. The CDR3: CASSPIQGRSEAFF. The DNA of the CDR3 is TGTGCCAGCAGTCCGATACAGGGAAGATCCGAAGCTTTCTTT.

This clonotype was recorded many times. The chain joins TRBV27 to TRBJ1-6, with D unresolved. This CDR3 has 14 amino acids. The V and J ends lost 5 bases and 9 bases respectively, with 14 bases between them. CDR1 and CDR2 from the germline V gene are MNHEY and SMNVEV (reference sequence). In DNA form, the CDR3 reads TGTGCCAGCAGTCGGCCTACCTTCAGTTCACCCCTCCACTTT. Protein sequence: CASSRPTFSSPLHF.

The J gene is TRBJ1-5, the V gene TRBV19; 7 bases fit TRBD1. Germline V gene sequence: CDR1 LNHDA, CDR2 SQIVND (reference sequence). V gave up 2 bases and J gave up 4 bases; unmatched junction bases: 11. The CDR3 is made up of 17 amino acids. CDR3 nucleotide sequence: TGTGCCAGTAGTATATTTGCCGGGGCAGGGGGGAATCAGCCCCAGCATTTT. It encodes CASSIFAGAGGNQPQHF. The entire variable domain, with the rest obtained from reference TRBV19 and TRBJ1-5, is as follows: DGGITQSPKYLFRKEGQNVTLSCEQNLNHDAMYWYRQDPGQGLRLIYYSQIVNDFQKGDIAEGYSVSREKKESFPLTVTSAQKNPTAFYLCASSIFAGAGGNQPQHFGDGTRLSIL.

This chain links TRBV2 with TRBJ2-3, with TRBD2 matching 9 bases. The CDR3 has 19 residues. V trimming: 5 bases; J trimming: 1 base; junction bases outside the gene matches: 16. The germline V gene has CDR1 SNHLY and CDR2 FYNNEI. The CDR3 reads CASSFSPRGLAARTDTQYF. CDR3 nucleotides: TGTGCCAGCAGTTTTTCCCCGAGGGGACTAGCTGCGCGCACAGATACGCAGTATTTT.

This clonotype was seen repeatedly, ten times or more. This chain links TRBV7-2 with TRBJ2-3; tentatively, D is TRBD2 (5 bases). The germline V gene has CDR1 SGHTA and CDR2 FQGNSA. Trimming cost V 7 bases and J 3 bases, with 20 bases left between them. CDR3 length: 16 amino acids. The CDR3 spells CASTPRAIRGTDTQYF. The CDR3 DNA sequence: TGTGCCAGCACCCCTAGGGCGATCCGAGGGACAGATACGCAGTATTTT.

Only a few counts were recorded for this clonotype. The V call is TRBV19, the J call TRBJ2-1; D unresolved. Germline V gene lookup returns CDR1 LNHDA and CDR2 SQIVND (reference sequence). The CDR3 loop spans 15 amino acids. V lost 0 bases to trimming and J lost 1 base, with 7 bases between them. The DNA for the CDR3 is TGTGCCAGTAGTATAGACGCGGCATCCTACAATGAGCAGTTCTTC. It translates to CASSIDAASYNEQFF.

The rearrangement uses TRBV11-3 and TRBJ2-3; D is unresolved. Germline V gene lookup returns CDR1 SGHNT and CDR2 YENEEA. Trimming left V 5 bases short and J 3 bases short, with 9 bases between. There are 13 residues in the CDR3. The CDR3 is CASSQSETDTQYF. As DNA, the CDR3 is TGTGCCAGCAGCCAATCCGAAACAGATACGCAGTATTTT.

At least ten counts were recorded for this clonotype. J is TRBJ2-3 and V is TRBV18; D remains ambiguous. Per germline, CDR1 KGHSH and CDR2 LQKENI. The CDR3 consists of 13 residues. With 2 bases removed from V and 4 bases from J, the gap between germline ends came to 7 bases. The CDR3 bases are TGTGCCAGCTCACCAAGGATCGCAGATACGCAGTATTTT. Translation gives CASSPRIADTQYF.

This chain links TRBV30 with TRBJ2-7, with 7 nucleotides matching TRBD1. Germline values: CDR1 GTSNPN, CDR2 SVGIG (reference sequence). The CDR3 length is 14 residues. V was pared by 1 base and J by 0 bases, with 3 bases of the junction left unmatched. In DNA, the CDR3 is TGTGCCTGGAGTGCATGGGACAGCTCCTACGAGCAGTACTTC. It specifies CAWSAWDSSYEQYF.

This clonotype was seen a handful of times. CDR3 in amino acids: CASSLRAGDTDTQYF. In DNA, the CDR3 is TGTGCCAGCAGCTTGCGAGCGGGGGACACAGATACGCAGTATTTT. This rearrangement joins TRBV5-4 to TRBJ2-3, with TRBD2 matching over 8 bases. Looked up from germline, CDR1 is SGHNT and CDR2 is YYREEE (reference sequence). This CDR3 has 15 amino acids. The ends lost 1 base at V and 2 bases at J; junction bases unmatched: 3.

This clonotype was detected ten times or more. The rearrangement links TRBV24-1 to TRBJ2-3; no definite D call. Looked up from germline, CDR1 is KGHDR and CDR2 is SFDVKD. Deletions cut 7 bases from V and 0 bases from J, with 10 bases between. The CDR3 is 14 amino acids. CDR3 DNA: TGTGCCACCAGCTCGAGCTCTAGCACAGATACGCAGTATTTT. This sequence encodes CATSSSSSTDTQYF.

The rearrangement uses TRBV20-1 and TRBJ1-1; no clear D gene. The CDR3 has 13 amino acids. Germline loops: CDR1 DFQATT, CDR2 SNEGSKA (reference sequence). The V end was cut by 6 bases, the J end by 5 bases, with 16 bases between. The CDR3 DNA is TGCAGTGCCCCCCGTCGGGTCTCAACTGAAGCTTTCTTT. Translated: CSAPRRVSTEAFF.

This clonotype was detected a few times. This CDR3 is CASSLDLAGNTEAFF. The CDR3, as DNA: TGTGCCAGCAGCTTAGATCTCGCGGGGAACACTGAAGCTTTCTTT. The rearrangement joins TRBV11-3 to TRBJ1-1, with D unclear. Trimming took off 0 bases at V and 1 base at J, with 9 bases between the two ends. CDR1 is SGHNT, CDR2 YENEEA, per germline. The CDR3 runs 15 residues.

This clonotype was seen only a few times. This could be a read error, since a much larger clone is one nucleotide away. This sequence joins TRBV25-1 and TRBJ2-3; D might be TRBD2 (6 bases). Germline CDR1 reads MGHDK; CDR2 reads SYGVNS. The CDR3 has 17 amino acids. V was trimmed by 4 bases and J by 6 bases, leaving 23 bases between them. The CDR3 region has the DNA TGTGCCAGCAGTGCTTTGGCAGGGAGGTATGTTTTTGATACGCAGTATTTT. Translated, it gives CASSALAGRYVFDTQYF. The full variable domain, with the rest looked up from reference TRBV25-1 and TRBJ2-3, is EADIYQTPRYLVIGTGKKITLECSQTMGHDKMYWYQQDPGMELHLIHYSYGVNSTEKGDLSSESTVSRIRTEHFPLTLESARPSHTSQYLCASSALAGRYVFDTQYFGPGTRLTVL.

At least ten counts were recorded for this clonotype. The gene calls are TRBV7-9 and TRBJ2-5, with a weak D call TRBD1 (5 bases). The CDR3 consists of 13 residues. Germline-derived CDR1 and CDR2 are SEHNR and FQNEAQ (reference sequence). V gave up 2 bases and J gave up 3 bases, with 7 bases separating them. The CDR3 DNA reads TGTGCCAGCAGCTTATCCAGGGAAGAGACCCAGTACTTC. Its translation is CASSLSREETQYF.

This clonotype was detected ten times or more. This rearrangement joins TRBV27 to TRBJ1-5, with D unclear. Germline V lookup: CDR1 MNHEY, CDR2 SMNVEV (reference sequence). The CDR3 consists of 13 residues. Trimming removed 5 bases at V and 7 bases at J, with 12 bases between. This CDR3 is CASSLAGLQPQHF. In DNA, the CDR3 is TGTGCCAGCAGTCTGGCGGGTTTGCAGCCCCAGCATTTT.

This clonotype was observed at least ten times. J is TRBJ2-1 and V is TRBV10-3; 7 positions agree with TRBD1. Germline CDR1 reads ENHRY; CDR2 reads SYGVKD. V shed 0 bases and J 8 bases; nucleotides not matched to a gene: 4. The CDR3 loop spans 14 amino acids. The CDR3 is CAISESTGSHEQFF. The CDR3, as DNA: TGTGCCATCAGTGAGTCGACAGGGTCTCATGAGCAGTTCTTC.

This clonotype was found many times. The chain carries TRBV6-2 or TRBV6-3 and TRBJ2-5; maybe TRBD2 (6 bases). The CDR3 is made up of 12 amino acids. The V end lost 8 bases, the J end lost 7 bases, and 14 bases lay between the germline ends. CDR1 MNHEY and CDR2 SVGEGT come from the germline V gene. The DNA of the CDR3 is TGTGCCAGCCGGGACCTGGGGGGGACCCAGTACTTC. This encodes CASRDLGGTQYF.

At least ten counts were recorded for this clonotype. The chain's CDR3 is CAWSKGGGTQYF. CDR3 nucleotides: TGTGCCTGGAGTAAGGGGGGAGGGACCCAGTACTTC. The genes are TRBV30 and TRBJ2-5; D may correspond to TRBD1 or TRBD2 (6 bases each). CDR1 is GTSNPN, CDR2 SVGIG, per germline (reference sequence). V shed 2 bases and J shed 7 bases, with 11 bases lying between them. CDR3 length: 12 amino acids. Variable domain in full (rest from reference TRBV30 and TRBJ2-5): SQTIHQWPATLVQPVGSPLSLECTVEGTSNPNLYWYRQAAGRGLQLLFYSVGIGQISSEVPQNLSASRPQDRQFILSSKKLLLSDSGFYLCAWSKGGGTQYFGPGTRLLVL.

V is TRBV7-2 and J is TRBJ2-3; a possible D gene is TRBD2 (6 bases). Trimming stripped 6 bases from V and 3 bases from J, with 19 bases between. CDR3 length equals 16 residues. Germline CDR1 is SGHTA and CDR2 is FQGNSA. CDR3 protein: CASSLRLVGKTDTQYF. As DNA, the CDR3 is TGTGCCAGCAGTTTACGACTAGTGGGAAAAACAGATACGCAGTATTTT.

This clonotype was recorded at least ten times. The chain joins TRBV7-2 to TRBJ2-6; possibly TRBD1 for D (5 bases). Deletions cut 5 bases from V and 0 bases from J, with 5 bases between. The CDR3 has 14 amino acids. Germline V gene lookup returns CDR1 SGHTA and CDR2 FQGNSA. CDR3 loop: CASSRGSGANVLTF. The CDR3 DNA reads TGTGCCAGCAGCAGGGGCTCTGGGGCCAACGTCCTGACTTTC.

This clonotype was seen repeatedly, ten times or more. This chain joins TRBV18 and TRBJ2-1, with D possibly being TRBD2 (5 bases). The CDR3 spans 15 residues. With 0 bases removed from V and 8 bases from J, the gap between germline ends came to 14 bases. Germline CDR1 and CDR2: KGHSH and LQKENI. CDR3 coding DNA: TGTGCCAGCTCACCACCTTCACTAGAAGGGTATGAGCAGTTCTTC. It specifies CASSPPSLEGYEQFF.

This clonotype showed up many times. The chain has TRBV5-1 and TRBJ2-1, with 12 bases matching TRBD2. V shed 3 bases and J 9 bases; nucleotides not matched to a gene: 10. CDR3 length equals 16 residues. Germline CDR1 is SGHRS and CDR2 is YFSETQ. The CDR3 DNA reads as TGCGCCAGCAGCTGGGCGGCTAGCGGGGGGGCCCCTGAGCAGTTCTTC. Protein: CASSWAASGGAPEQFF.

This clonotype has only a few counts. The CDR3 region is CASLVQLYGYTF. In DNA form, the CDR3 reads TGTGCCAGCCTGGTACAACTCTATGGCTACACCTTC. This chain links TRBV6-5 with TRBJ1-2, with no clear D. Germline assignment: CDR1 MNHEY and CDR2 SVGAGI. With 8 bases removed from V and 4 bases from J, the gap between germline ends came to 11 bases. The CDR3 runs to 12 residues.

This clonotype was detected many times. This chain links TRBV19 with TRBJ2-3; 9 positions match TRBD1. CDR3 size: 17 residues. Germline CDR1 is LNHDA and CDR2 is SQIVND (reference sequence). V lost 7 bases, J lost 6 bases, and 17 bases stayed unmatched. Here the CDR3 DNA reads TGTGCCAGTACCCAGACGCGAGGGGGGACAGGGACGGATACGCAGTATTTT. Encoded protein: CASTQTRGGTGTDTQYF.

As concerns this clonotype: Just one base apart from a much larger clone, this may be a read error. The chain carries TRBV7-2 and TRBJ2-4, with D possibly called TRBD1 or TRBD2 (7 bases each). V was pared by 1 base and J by 12 bases, with 13 bases between. The CDR3 is 13 amino acids. Germline CDR1 reads SGHTA; CDR2 reads FQGNSA. The CDR3, as DNA: TGTGCCAGCAGCTTAGGAGGGGGGGACAGTCAGTACTTC. Its translation: CASSLGGGDSQYF.